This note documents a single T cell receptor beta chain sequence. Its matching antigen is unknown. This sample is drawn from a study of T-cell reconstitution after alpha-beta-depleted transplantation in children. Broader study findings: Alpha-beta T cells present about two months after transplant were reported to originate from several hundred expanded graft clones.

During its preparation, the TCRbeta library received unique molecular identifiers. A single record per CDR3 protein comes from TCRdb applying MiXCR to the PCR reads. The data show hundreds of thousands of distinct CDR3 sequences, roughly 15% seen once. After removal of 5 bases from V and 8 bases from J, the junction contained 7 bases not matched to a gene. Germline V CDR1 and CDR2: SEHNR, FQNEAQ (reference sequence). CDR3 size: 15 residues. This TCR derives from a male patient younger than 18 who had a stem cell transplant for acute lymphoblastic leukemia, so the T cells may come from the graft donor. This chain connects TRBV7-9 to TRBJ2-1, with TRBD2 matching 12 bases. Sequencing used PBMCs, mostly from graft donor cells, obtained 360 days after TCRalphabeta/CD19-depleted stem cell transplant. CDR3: CASSRELAGGDEQFF. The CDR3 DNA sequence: TGTGCCAGCAGCCGCGAACTAGCGGGAGGCGATGAGCAGTTCTTC. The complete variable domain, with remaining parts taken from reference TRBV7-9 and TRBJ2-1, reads DTGVSQNPRHKITKRGQNVTFRCDPISEHNRLYWYRQTLGQGPEFLTYFQNEAQLEKSRLLSDRFSAERPKGSFSTLEIQRTEQGDSAMYLCASSRELAGGDEQFFGPGTRLTVL.